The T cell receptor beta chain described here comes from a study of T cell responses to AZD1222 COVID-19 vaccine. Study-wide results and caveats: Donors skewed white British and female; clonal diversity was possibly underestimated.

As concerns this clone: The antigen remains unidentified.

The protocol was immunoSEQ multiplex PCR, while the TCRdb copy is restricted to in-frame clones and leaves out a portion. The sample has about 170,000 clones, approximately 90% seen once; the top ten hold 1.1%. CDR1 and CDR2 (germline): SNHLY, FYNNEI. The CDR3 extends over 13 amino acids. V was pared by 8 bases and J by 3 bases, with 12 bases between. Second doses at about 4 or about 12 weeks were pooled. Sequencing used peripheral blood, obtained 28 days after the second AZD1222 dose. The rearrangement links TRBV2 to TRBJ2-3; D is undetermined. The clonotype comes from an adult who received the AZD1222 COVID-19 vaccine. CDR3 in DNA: TGTGCCAGCTCCGGTGCCCTGACAGATACGCAGTATTTT. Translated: CASSGALTDTQYF.